This entry lists 17 T cell receptor beta chains sequenced from one sample in a study of T cell responses to AZD1222 COVID-19 vaccine. Using immunoSEQ multiplex PCR, the repertoire was profiled, and TCRdb retains in-frame clones only, with some absent. The sample contains some 130,000 clones, under 95% of which appear only once. This material consisted of peripheral blood, taken on day 0 of AZD1222 vaccination. The receptors were gathered from an adult in good health.

This clone was observed a few times. CDR3 coding DNA: TGTGCCAGCAGCTCCGATGGGACAGGGGCCACTGAAGCTTTCTTT. Its protein product is CASSSDGTGATEAFF. The chain carries TRBV7-3 and TRBJ1-1, with 10 positions matching TRBD1. This CDR3 region has 15 residues. Germline V CDR1 and CDR2: SGHTA, FQGTGA. Trimming cost V 4 bases and J 4 bases; bases outside gene matches: 6.

The gene calls are TRBV24-1 and TRBJ1-5; the match to TRBD1 covers 9 bases. V lost 4 bases, J lost 3 bases, and 3 bases stayed unmatched. Germline V gene data show CDR1 as KGHDR and CDR2 as SFDVKD. The CDR3 has 15 amino acids. The CDR3 DNA follows: TGTGCCACCAGTGAGGGGACAGGGCCCAATCAGCCCCAGCATTTT. Translated, it gives CATSEGTGPNQPQHF.

This sequence joins TRBV5-1 and TRBJ1-2; 7 nucleotides align to TRBD1. The CDR3 sequence is 12 residues long. Looked up from germline, CDR1 is SGHRS and CDR2 is YFSETQ. V was clipped by 0 bases and J by 8 bases; unmatched bases: 1. The CDR3 DNA is TGCGCCAGCAGCTTGGACAGGGGCGGCTACACCTTC. Its translation is CASSLDRGGYTF.

The chain has TRBV13 and TRBJ2-3, with D perhaps matching TRBD2 (5 bases). Germline loops: CDR1 PRHDT, CDR2 FYEKMQ (reference sequence). The CDR3 is made up of 13 amino acids. With 4 bases removed from V and 5 bases from J, the gap between germline ends came to 10 bases. The CDR3 loop is CASSYTGRDTQYF. The CDR3 nucleotides are TGTGCCAGCAGCTATACGGGGAGAGATACGCAGTATTTT.

V gene TRBV10-3 combines with J gene TRBJ2-2; the D gene is possibly TRBD2 (6 bases). The V gene's germline CDR1 is ENHRY and CDR2 SYGVKD. The CDR3 sequence is 15 residues long. The V end was cut by 7 bases, the J end by 3 bases, with 15 bases between. CDR3 sequence (DNA): TGTGCCATCAAGGAGGCTAGCGTAGACACCGGGGAGCTGTTTTTT. This sequence encodes CAIKEASVDTGELFF.

This chain joins TRBV2 and TRBJ2-1; 7 bases are shared with TRBD2. CDR1 and CDR2 from the germline V gene are SNHLY and FYNNEI. The CDR3 is made up of 15 amino acids. V lost 11 bases to trimming and J lost 0 bases; unmatched junction nucleotides: 10. The CDR3 DNA reads TGTGCCGCAGCCCGACTAGCCGGCTCCTACAATGAGCAGTTCTTC. Translated, it gives CAAARLAGSYNEQFF.

The chain is built from TRBV9 and TRBJ1-2; 7 nucleotides line up with TRBD1. The CDR3 loop spans 13 amino acids. V trimming: 3 bases; J trimming: 11 bases; junction bases outside the gene matches: 10. The V gene's germline CDR1 is SGDLS and CDR2 YYNGEE. In nucleotides, the CDR3 is TGTGCCAGCAGCGGGGGACAGCTGACAACATACACCTTC. Translated, it gives CASSGGQLTTYTF.

This chain joins TRBV7-9 and TRBJ1-4, with TRBD1 matching over 7 bases. CDR1 is SEHNR and CDR2 is FQNEAQ in the germline V gene (reference sequence). This CDR3 is 15 amino acids long. V trimming: 5 bases; J trimming: 4 bases; junction bases outside the gene matches: 7. DNA of the CDR3: TGTGCCAGCAGCCCTACGGGACAGATTAATGAAAAACTGTTTTTT. Protein product: CASSPTGQINEKLFF.

CDR3 residues: CASSAGQGPQPQHF. The CDR3 DNA is TGTGCCAGCAGCGCTGGACAGGGACCTCAGCCCCAGCATTTT. The chain has TRBV9 and TRBJ1-5, with 8 positions matching TRBD1. Unmatched junction bases numbered 5, after V lost 3 bases and J lost 6 bases. Germline V lookup: CDR1 SGDLS, CDR2 YYNGEE. The CDR3 spans 14 residues.

V usage is TRBV12-3 or TRBV12-4 and J usage is TRBJ2-5, with D possibly called TRBD1 or TRBD2 (5 bases each). The CDR3 runs 13 residues. Trimming removed 2 bases from V and 4 bases from J, with 8 bases in between. This chain's CDR3 is CASSLYGGETQYF. CDR3 bases: TGTGCCAGCAGTTTATATGGGGGAGAGACCCAGTACTTC.

This clone has just one count. The rearrangement uses TRBV5-4 and TRBJ2-7; TRBD2 might be the D (5 bases). CDR3 length: 13 amino acids. V lost 4 bases and J lost 2, with 10 bases in between. Germline loops: CDR1 SGHNT, CDR2 YYREEE (reference sequence). The CDR3 DNA reads as TGTGCCAGCAGCGAGGACTTGCCCTACGAGCAGTACTTC. Residues: CASSEDLPYEQYF. Combining the CDR3 with reference TRBV5-4 and TRBJ2-7 gives the whole variable domain ETGVTQSPTHLIKTRGQQVTLRCSSQSGHNTVSWYQQALGQGPQFIFQYYREEENGRGNFPPRFSGLQFPNYSSELNVNALELDDSALYLCASSEDLPYEQYFGPGTRLTVT.

The chain carries TRBV7-2 and TRBJ1-1; TRBD1 agrees at 8 bases. V lost 6 bases, J lost 4 bases, and 7 bases stayed unmatched. This CDR3 is 14 amino acids long. In germline, CDR1 is SGHTA, CDR2 FQGNSA. The CDR3 region has the DNA TGTGCCAGCAGTTCAGACAGGGGAGCCACTGAAGCTTTCTTT. It is translated as CASSSDRGATEAFF.

In this sample, this clone turned up a few times. Different DNA sequences within this sample yield the same CDR3. This chain uses TRBV18 with TRBJ2-1; D is possibly TRBD1 (5 bases). Germline V gene lookup returns CDR1 KGHSH and CDR2 LQKENI. CDR3 size: 11 residues. The ends were cut back, 3 bases at V and 10 bases at J, with 7 bases in the middle. CDR3 sequence reads: CASSPDREQFF. CDR3 nucleotide sequence: TGTGCCAGCTCACCTGACAGAGAGCAGTTCTTC.

The chain couples TRBV28 to TRBJ1-6; maybe TRBD1 (5 bases). This CDR3 has 13 residues. Trimming took off 5 bases at V and 15 bases at J, with 17 bases between the two ends. Germline V gene data show CDR1 as MDHEN and CDR2 as SYDVKM. The CDR3 sequence: CASSQVWDRLLHF. For the CDR3, the DNA is TGTGCCAGCAGTCAAGTCTGGGACCGACTCCTCCACTTT.

This clone came up once. The chain couples TRBV10-3 to TRBJ2-3; tentatively, D is TRBD1 (6 bases). V was trimmed by 10 bases and J by 5 bases, leaving 19 bases between them. The length of the CDR3 is 14 residues. Germline assignment: CDR1 ENHRY and CDR2 SYGVKD. CDR3 loop: CASLETAQGDTQYF. The CDR3 region has the DNA TGTGCCAGCCTAGAGACAGCACAGGGAGATACGCAGTATTTT.

The chain combines TRBV7-8 with TRBJ1-1; D is ambiguous. The CDR3 runs 14 residues. The germline V and J ends were trimmed by 5 bases and 2 bases, with 12 bases remaining between them. CDR1 is SGHVS and CDR2 is FQNEAQ in the germline V gene. The CDR3: CASSPLTVNTEAFF. The CDR3 DNA sequence: TGTGCCAGCAGCCCTCTAACAGTAAACACTGAAGCTTTCTTT.

A single count supports this clone. This chain connects TRBV4-3 to TRBJ1-4; D perhaps matches TRBD1 (5 bases). Germline V CDR1 and CDR2: LGHNA, YSLEER. The CDR3 length is 16 residues. Trimming pared 3 bases from V and 7 bases from J, leaving 18 bases between. The CDR3 reads CASSQEQEIKREKLFF. CDR3 DNA: TGCGCCAGCAGCCAGGAACAGGAGATCAAGCGTGAAAAACTGTTTTTT.